The source of this T cell receptor beta chain is a study of cytomegalovirus exposure and HLA in healthy donors. TCRdb's table, derived via immunoSEQ multiplex PCR, lists solely in-frame clones and lacks some. The sample lists about 140,000 clones, 84% occurring once. Germline V lookup: CDR1 MNHNS, CDR2 SASEGT. V gave up 2 bases and J gave up 3 bases, with 14 bases separating them. The CDR3 runs 16 residues. This clonotype was sampled from a woman in her twenties or thirties in good health and CMV-seronegative. The chain uses TRBV6-1 and TRBJ1-5, with D possibly being TRBD1 (5 bases). The sample consisted of PBMCs. The DNA of the CDR3 is TGTGCCAGCAGTGAATTTCGACAGATCCTCAATCAGCCCCAGCATTTT. Its translation: CASSEFRQILNQPQHF.